This T cell receptor (beta chain) emerged from a study of T cell responses to AZD1222 COVID-19 vaccine (dated by TCRdb to about 2021). For context, the study as a whole: A total of 230 to 250 trial participants underwent TCR sequencing, of whom 200 to 220 received two doses of AZD1222 and about 25 received two doses of the MenACWY control vaccine. Trial participants were enrolled into age subgroups of 18-55, 56-69 and 70-plus years, which contained about 150, 27 and 61 TCR-sequenced participants, respectively. Overall study outcomes, separate from this receptor: Vaccine-associated CD4 TCRs spanned the whole spike protein, with dominant responses in regions 160-218 and 743-854. Reportedly, almost half of the unique spike-specific TCRs recognized epitopes lying outside the regions that are mutated in the B.1.351 and B.1.1.7 variants. Conclusions about previously exposed vaccinees were limited because only a handful of AZD1222 recipients were SARS-CoV-2 seropositive at baseline. Participants were mostly white British and included more females than males, and it was suggested by the authors that clonal diversity may have been underestimated. After two AZD1222 doses, both the breadth and the depth of spike-specific TCRs were significantly higher than at day 0 and than in MenACWY recipients. No day 14 peak-response samples were available, so repertoires were characterized only after the peak T cell response. The 56-69-year group was small, and its depth increase did not reach significance, likely because of low power.

Trimming accounts for 3 bases at V and 8 bases at J, while the number of junction bases matched to no gene is 13. Taken from the germline V gene, the CDR1 and CDR2 loops are MDHEN and SYDVKM. The CDR3, cysteine through phenylalanine, is 16 amino acids long. Kept here is only the CDR3 DNA, which spans 48 bases and is read in frame from base 1. Details on this clone: This receptor's antigen is unknown. It has no much larger one-base neighbor in the sample; base qualities were not kept.

The CDR3 regions of human TCRbeta chains were analyzed by immunosequencing. The study's processing was this. Repertoire TCRs were matched against a reference library of SARS-CoV-2-specific TCRs generated with the MIRA antigen-specificity platform. Breadth was defined as the fraction of unique TCRs that were SARS-CoV-2-associated. Depth was defined as the fraction of total T cells that were SARS-CoV-2-associated. Using the MIRA data, each spike-specific TCR was assigned both to the spike region to which the TCR was reactive and to a CD4 or CD8 class. Log10-transformed breadth and depth values were compared by one-way ANOVA with Sidak's multiple comparisons tests. TCRdb provides this immuneACCESS table in a form limited to in-frame rearrangements. Some clones are lacking; in checked studies, under half of them reflect an unresolved V gene, and why the rest are absent is not known. For V, J and clone size, that table is used; D and trimming come from the DNA. This sample holds approximately 150,000 clones; more than 85% were observed only once. More than 0.9% of the sample is held by the ten biggest clonotypes.

The sample's time point label, in plain terms: about 28 days (+/-7) after the second vaccine dose. AZD1222 recipients given second doses at about 4 weeks or at about 12 weeks were pooled, since spike-specific TCR depth and breadth were not found to differ between the two schedules. Vaccinee samples came from UK trials COV001 and COV002, including a single-blind randomized controlled phase 2/3 trial of AZD1222 (ChAdOx1 nCoV-19) in healthy adults. For TCRbeta chain sequencing, PBMC samples from trial participants were taken at day 0 and at day 28 after the second dose. The origin of this receptor is an adult who received the AZD1222 COVID-19 vaccine. This specimen consisted of peripheral blood, obtained 28 days after the second AZD1222 dose. This chain is built from TRBV28 and TRBJ2-4, with 7 bases matching TRBD2. The nucleotides are TGTGCCAGCAGTTTGGGGCTGCGGACTAGTGGAGACATTCAGTACTTC. Translated, this is CASSLGLRTSGDIQYF.